Below, 25 T cell receptor beta chains from the same sample are listed, as sequenced in a study of shared T cell receptors in the human thymus. The data were produced by immunoSEQ multiplex PCR, yet TCRdb's version contains in-frame clones alone and is incomplete. In the table there are some 700,000 clones, over 75% of which are singletons. The same data also contributed to another study, on human thymus T cells.

Sequencing used thymocytes. The receptors here all came from a boy less than two years old with a congenital heart defect.

The table lists this clone with a count of one. The chain couples TRBV15 to TRBJ1-3; 7 nucleotides line up with TRBD1. Germline V gives CDR1 LNHNV, CDR2 YYDKDF (reference sequence). This CDR3 spans 17 amino acids. The J segment lost 0 bases and the V segment lost 0 bases, leaving 5 bases of the junction unmatched. CDR3 DNA sequence: TGTGCCACCAGCAGAGATTGGGGACAGCACTCTGGAAACACCATATATTTT. Amino acid sequence: CATSRDWGQHSGNTIYF.

This rearrangement joins TRBV6-5 to TRBJ2-7; the D gene is possibly TRBD2 (7 bases). CDR3 size: 14 residues. CDR1 MNHEY and CDR2 SVGAGI come from the germline V gene. The germline V and J ends were trimmed by 6 bases and 4 bases, with 16 bases remaining between them. CDR3 sequence: CASSSRGAQYEQYF. The DNA of the CDR3 is TGTGCCAGCAGCTCCCGGGGGGCCCAGTACGAGCAGTACTTC.

This chain joins TRBV13 and TRBJ2-2; TRBD1 is a possible D gene (5 bases). V lost 1 base and J 1 base, leaving 13 bases between the germline ends. The CDR3 contains 17 residues. Germline assignment: CDR1 PRHDT and CDR2 FYEKMQ (reference sequence). The CDR3 DNA is TGTGCCAGCAGCTTAGACCTCCTCACAGGGAACACCGGGGAGCTGTTTTTT. This sequence encodes CASSLDLLTGNTGELFF.

This clone was detected only once. This sequence joins TRBV19 and TRBJ2-3; D possibly corresponds to TRBD1 (5 bases). The V and J ends lost 5 bases and 5 bases respectively, with 20 bases between them. Looked up from germline, CDR1 is LNHDA and CDR2 is SQIVND (reference sequence). CDR3 length: 16 amino acids. The CDR3 sequence is CASSPQGVRLIDTQYF. The CDR3 coding sequence is TGTGCCAGTAGTCCCCAAGGGGTTAGACTCATAGATACGCAGTATTTT.

This clone showed up just once. The J gene is TRBJ2-7, the V gene TRBV5-4, with D possibly TRBD2 on 5 matching bases. Trimming shortened V by 2 bases and J by 0 bases, and 12 bases separated the two germline ends. The V gene's germline CDR1 is SGHNT and CDR2 YYREEE (reference sequence). The CDR3 runs to 15 residues. Here the CDR3 reads CASSFIPEGSYEQYF. The CDR3 region has the DNA TGTGCCAGCAGCTTTATTCCAGAGGGCTCCTACGAGCAGTACTTC.

This chain connects TRBV19 to TRBJ2-1; 11 positions agree with TRBD2. This CDR3 has 17 residues. Germline V lookup: CDR1 LNHDA, CDR2 SQIVND (reference sequence). With V trimmed by 5 bases and J by 2 bases, 8 bases remained unmatched. This CDR3 is CASSFPNSGRAYNEQFF. Written as DNA, the CDR3 is TGTGCCAGTAGTTTCCCCAATAGCGGGAGGGCCTACAATGAGCAGTTCTTC.

CDR3 region: CASSADRGLMDGYTF. In DNA, the CDR3 is TGTGCCAGCAGCGCCGACAGGGGGCTAATGGATGGCTACACCTTC. The chain recombines TRBV2 with TRBJ1-2; 10 bases fit TRBD1. V dropped 6 bases and J dropped 6; count of bases not matched to a gene: 10. The CDR3 is 15 amino acids. The germline V gene encodes CDR1 SNHLY and CDR2 FYNNEI.

The CDR3 loop reads CASTIGTSGYTGELFF. CDR3 in DNA: TGTGCCAGCACCATAGGGACTAGCGGATACACCGGGGAGCTGTTTTTT. The rearrangement links TRBV13 to TRBJ2-2; the match to TRBD2 covers 11 bases. This CDR3 comprises 16 residues. CDR1 PRHDT and CDR2 FYEKMQ come from the germline V gene (reference sequence). The trim removed 7 bases at V and 3 bases at J, leaving 7 bases unmatched. Drawing the rest from reference TRBV13 and TRBJ2-2, the complete variable domain is AAGVIQSPRHLIKEKRETATLKCYPIPRHDTVYWYQQGPGQDPQFLISFYEKMQSDKGSIPDRFSAQQFSDYHSELNMSSLELGDSALYFCASTIGTSGYTGELFFGEGSRLTVL.

The chain joins TRBV5-4 to TRBJ2-4, with D possibly matching TRBD2 (7 bases). Germline V gene lookup returns CDR1 SGHNT and CDR2 YYREEE (reference sequence). The CDR3 runs to 16 residues. Trimming removed 4 bases at V and 0 bases at J, with 14 bases between. CDR3 sequence reads: CASSPRGGIAKNIQYF. The CDR3 DNA is TGTGCCAGCAGCCCAAGGGGGGGGATAGCCAAAAACATTCAGTACTTC.

With respect to this clone: Other DNA sequences in the same sample also yield this CDR3. This chain uses TRBV27 with TRBJ2-7; 8 bases fit TRBD1. This CDR3 region has 14 residues. Germline V gene data show CDR1 as MNHEY and CDR2 as SMNVEV (reference sequence). Trimming at V came to 6 bases and at J to 2 bases, leaving 6 bases not matched to a gene. CDR3 DNA: TGTGCCAGCAGCCCAGGGACAGGCCCCTACGAGCAGTACTTC. Translated, it gives CASSPGTGPYEQYF.

This clone appeared once. The chain joins TRBV5-1 to TRBJ2-7; tentative D call: TRBD1 (6 bases). V was trimmed by 4 bases and J by 0 bases, leaving 23 bases between them. Germline V CDR1 and CDR2: SGHRS, YFSETQ. This CDR3 has 18 residues. The CDR3 loop is CASSPAVPNRASSYEQYF. The DNA of the CDR3 is TGCGCCAGCAGCCCCGCGGTGCCGAACAGGGCCAGCTCCTACGAGCAGTACTTC. Full variable domain (remainder filled in from reference TRBV5-1 and TRBJ2-7): KAGVTQTPRYLIKTRGQQVTLSCSPISGHRSVSWYQQTPGQGLQFLFEYFSETQRNKGNFPGRFSGRQFSNSRSEMNVSTLELGDSALYLCASSPAVPNRASSYEQYFGPGTRLTVT.

The gene calls are TRBV6-4 and TRBJ2-1, with 9 bases lining up with TRBD2. The germline CDR1 and CDR2 sequences are MRHNA and SNTAGT. There are 18 residues in the CDR3. Trimming took 2 bases from V and 8 from J; bases not matched to a gene: 16. CDR3 sequence: CASSDAAHPSGICHEQFF. The CDR3 bases are TGTGCCAGCAGTGACGCGGCCCATCCTAGCGGGATTTGCCATGAGCAGTTCTTC.

This chain connects TRBV4-1 to TRBJ2-7; possibly TRBD2 for D (6 bases). Germline-derived CDR1 and CDR2 are MGHRA and YSYEKL. The CDR3 contains 15 residues. Trimming took 1 base from V and 0 from J, leaving 10 bases between them. CDR3 sequence reads: CASSQGRDCSYEQYF. CDR3 in DNA: TGCGCCAGCAGCCAAGGCCGGGACTGCTCCTACGAGCAGTACTTC.

V and J are TRBV13 and TRBJ1-2, with D uncertain. The CDR3 sequence is 14 residues long. The V gene lost 4 bases and the J gene lost 4 bases, with 13 bases spanning the gap. Germline CDR1 is PRHDT and CDR2 is FYEKMQ (reference sequence). The CDR3 spells CASSSWRRGYGYTF. For the CDR3, the DNA is TGTGCCAGCAGCTCCTGGAGGCGCGGCTATGGCTACACCTTC.

The chain links TRBV14 to TRBJ2-3; TRBD2 agrees at 11 bases. The CDR3 has 17 amino acids. Germline values: CDR1 SGHDN, CDR2 FVKESK. The V gene end was trimmed by 0 bases and the J gene end by 2 bases; junction bases not matched to a gene: 4. DNA of the CDR3: TGTGCCAGCAGCCAAGACCGGACTAGCGGGTCCACAGATACGCAGTATTTT. It codes for CASSQDRTSGSTDTQYF.

V gene TRBV4-1 combines with J gene TRBJ2-3; TRBD1 matches at 9 bases. The length of the CDR3 is 19 residues. The germline gives CDR1 MGHRA, CDR2 YSYEKL. V was clipped by 0 bases and J by 1 base; unmatched bases: 11. The CDR3 reads CASSQENTGQGLRTDTQYF. DNA of the CDR3: TGCGCCAGCAGCCAAGAAAATACCGGACAGGGGCTTCGCACAGATACGCAGTATTTT.

This chain joins TRBV6-5 and TRBJ2-2; possible D gene TRBD1, 6 bases. CDR1 MNHEY and CDR2 SVGAGI come from the germline V gene. Trimming pared 5 bases from V and 3 bases from J, leaving 13 bases between. The CDR3 is 15 residues long. The DNA for the CDR3 is TGTGCCAGCAGTAGAAAGGGGGTTTACACCGGGGAGCTGTTTTTT. Residues: CASSRKGVYTGELFF.

This chain connects TRBV4-1 to TRBJ2-4, with 14 positions matching TRBD2. In germline, CDR1 is MGHRA, CDR2 YSYEKL. The CDR3 covers 17 residues. V lost 0 bases and J lost 6; bases outside the gene matches: 4. For the CDR3, the DNA is TGCGCCAGCAGCCAAGAGGGACTAGCGGGAGATACAAACATTCAGTACTTC. Its translation: CASSQEGLAGDTNIQYF.

The V gene is TRBV6-5, the J gene TRBJ1-1; D might be TRBD1 (5 bases). The CDR3 contains 13 residues. The germline gives CDR1 MNHEY, CDR2 SVGAGI. The V and J ends lost 4 bases and 5 bases respectively, with 11 bases between them. The CDR3 region has the DNA TGTGCCAGCAGTTGCGGAAAGGGGACTGAAGCTTTCTTT. It specifies CASSCGKGTEAFF.

The chain recombines TRBV25-1 with TRBJ1-2; 7 bases map to TRBD1. Germline loops: CDR1 MGHDK, CDR2 SYGVNS. V was clipped by 4 bases and J by 3 bases; unmatched bases: 2. The CDR3 covers 13 residues. The CDR3 DNA reads as TGTGCCAGCAGTGCCGGGACAGACTATGGCTACACCTTC. This encodes CASSAGTDYGYTF.

V and J are TRBV28 and TRBJ1-3; no definite D call. Trimming took 2 bases from V and 4 from J, leaving 9 bases between them. Germline V CDR1 and CDR2: MDHEN, SYDVKM. The CDR3 is 14 amino acids. The CDR3 DNA sequence: TGTGCCAGCAGTTTAAGGAGGAGGGGAAACACCATATATTTT. Translated, it gives CASSLRRRGNTIYF.

J is TRBJ1-5 and V is TRBV6-6; 8 bases match TRBD1. With 6 bases clipped from V and 1 base from J, the junction kept 8 bases outside the gene matches. CDR1 MNHNY and CDR2 SVGAGI come from the germline V gene (reference sequence). The length of the CDR3 is 16 residues. This CDR3 is CASSSRTGTSNQPQHF. In nucleotides, the CDR3 is TGTGCCAGCAGCAGCCGGACAGGGACAAGCAATCAGCCCCAGCATTTT.

This clone appeared a single time. The gene calls are TRBV5-6 and TRBJ1-1, with unresolved D. Germline V gene sequence: CDR1 SGHDT, CDR2 YYEEEE. Trimming stripped 2 bases from V and 5 bases from J, with 7 bases between. The CDR3 is 12 amino acids. The CDR3 loop is CASSFSGTEAFF. The CDR3 DNA is TGTGCCAGCAGCTTTTCGGGAACTGAAGCTTTCTTT.

A note on this clone: The sample carries other DNA sequences with the same CDR3. The chain couples TRBV4-1 to TRBJ2-5; 11 positions agree with TRBD2. In germline, CDR1 is MGHRA, CDR2 YSYEKL. This CDR3 is built from 14 residues. Trimming removed 1 base from V and 5 bases from J; junction bases left unmatched: 0. CDR3 region: CASSQGLAGETQYF. CDR3 nucleotides: TGCGCCAGCAGCCAAGGACTAGCGGGGGAGACCCAGTACTTC.

V gene TRBV10-1 combines with J gene TRBJ2-1, with 11 bases identical to TRBD2. J was trimmed by 9 bases and V by 0 bases; bases with no gene match: 10. Germline V gives CDR1 WNHNN, CDR2 SYGVQD (reference sequence). This CDR3 is 17 amino acids long. The CDR3 spells CASSESRVTSGKGEQFF. The CDR3 DNA reads as TGCGCCAGCAGTGAGTCGAGGGTGACTAGCGGGAAGGGTGAGCAGTTCTTC.